Presented here are 5 T cell receptor beta chains from one specimen sequenced in a study of blood T cell repertoires in COVID-19. Some clones are missing from TCRdb's copy, which holds only in-frame ones; the method was immunoSEQ multiplex PCR. The data contain around 76,000 clones, roughly four fifths of them singletons. Sequenced sample: peripheral blood. The origin of the receptors is a woman in her 70s with acute or convalescent COVID-19.

The chain carries TRBV7-2 and TRBJ2-5, with 10 bases aligning to TRBD1. This CDR3 comprises 14 residues. Germline trimming cut 6 bases from V and 3 bases from J; bases unmatched to any gene: 4. Germline V gene data show CDR1 as SGHTA and CDR2 as FQGNSA. The CDR3 nucleotides are TGTGCCAGCAGGTCGGGGACAGGGGAAGAGACCCAGTACTTC. Translated: CASRSGTGEETQYF. Combining the CDR3 with reference TRBV7-2 and TRBJ2-5 gives the whole variable domain GAGVSQSPSNKVTEKGKDVELRCDPISGHTALYWYRQSLGQGLEFLIYFQGNSAPDKSGLPSDRFSAERTGGSVSTLTIQRTQQEDSAVYLCASRSGTGEETQYFGPGTRLLVL.

The V call is TRBV5-1, the J call TRBJ2-7, with D perhaps matching TRBD2 (5 bases). Germline CDR1 and CDR2: SGHRS and YFSETQ. V was clipped by 5 bases and J by 4 bases, with 19 bases between them. CDR3 length equals 15 residues. The DNA of the CDR3 is TGCGCCAGCAGGCAAGGACTGTGGTTTGGGTACGAGCAGTACTTC. Encoded protein: CASRQGLWFGYEQYF.

On this clone itself: Sequence at one end of the junction differs from germline and may be a read error. This sequence joins TRBV6-1 and TRBJ1-1; the match to TRBD1 covers 10 bases. Germline CDR1 reads MNHNS; CDR2 reads SASEGT. The CDR3 has 15 amino acids. The CDR3, as DNA: TGTGCCAGCAGAGAAGCGCTACGACAGGGGGCGAGGGCTTTCTTT. This codes for CASREALRQGARAFF.

This clone was observed a few times. V usage is TRBV6-6 and J usage is TRBJ1-2; 8 bases map to TRBD1. The CDR3 is 14 amino acids. Germline assignment: CDR1 MNHNY and CDR2 SVGAGI (reference sequence). J gave up 6 bases and V 2 bases, and 5 bases lay outside the gene matches. The DNA for the CDR3 is TGTGCCAGCAGTTACGGGACAGGCCTGGATGGCTACACCTTC. Its protein is CASSYGTGLDGYTF.

The CDR3 here is CASSLIRQGTEKLFF. The CDR3 nucleotides read TGTGCCAGCAGCCTCATCCGACAGGGAACTGAAAAACTGTTTTTT. V usage is TRBV3-1 (or the pseudogene TRBV3-2) and J usage is TRBJ1-4; 7 nucleotides line up with TRBD1. The CDR3 totals 15 residues. J gave up 7 bases and V 4 bases, and 9 bases lay outside the gene matches. CDR1 and CDR2 from the germline V gene are LGHDT and YNNKEL (reference sequence).